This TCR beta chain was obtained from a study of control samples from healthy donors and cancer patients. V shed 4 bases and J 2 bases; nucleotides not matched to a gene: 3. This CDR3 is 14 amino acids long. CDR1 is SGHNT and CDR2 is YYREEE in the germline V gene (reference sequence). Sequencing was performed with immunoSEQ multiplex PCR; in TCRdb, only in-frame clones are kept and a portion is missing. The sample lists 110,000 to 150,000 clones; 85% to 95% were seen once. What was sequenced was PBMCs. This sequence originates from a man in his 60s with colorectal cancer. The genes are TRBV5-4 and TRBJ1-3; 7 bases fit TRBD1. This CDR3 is CASSTGTAGNTIYF. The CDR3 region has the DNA TGTGCCAGCAGCACCGGGACAGCTGGAAACACCATATATTTT.